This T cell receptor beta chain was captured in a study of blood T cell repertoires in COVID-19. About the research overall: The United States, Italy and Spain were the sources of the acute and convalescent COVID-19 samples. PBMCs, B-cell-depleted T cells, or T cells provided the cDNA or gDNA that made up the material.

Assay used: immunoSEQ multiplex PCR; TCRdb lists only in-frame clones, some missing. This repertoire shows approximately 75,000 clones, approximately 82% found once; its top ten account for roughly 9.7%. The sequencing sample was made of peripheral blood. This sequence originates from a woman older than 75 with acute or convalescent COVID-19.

CDR3 region: CASSLGRRDTEAFF. CDR3 DNA: TGCGCCAGCAGCTTGGGGAGACGGGACACTGAAGCTTTCTTT. The chain links TRBV5-1 to TRBJ1-1; D unclear. The germline CDR1 and CDR2 sequences are SGHRS and YFSETQ. The CDR3 runs 14 residues. The germline V and J ends were trimmed by 0 bases and 3 bases, with 9 bases remaining between them.